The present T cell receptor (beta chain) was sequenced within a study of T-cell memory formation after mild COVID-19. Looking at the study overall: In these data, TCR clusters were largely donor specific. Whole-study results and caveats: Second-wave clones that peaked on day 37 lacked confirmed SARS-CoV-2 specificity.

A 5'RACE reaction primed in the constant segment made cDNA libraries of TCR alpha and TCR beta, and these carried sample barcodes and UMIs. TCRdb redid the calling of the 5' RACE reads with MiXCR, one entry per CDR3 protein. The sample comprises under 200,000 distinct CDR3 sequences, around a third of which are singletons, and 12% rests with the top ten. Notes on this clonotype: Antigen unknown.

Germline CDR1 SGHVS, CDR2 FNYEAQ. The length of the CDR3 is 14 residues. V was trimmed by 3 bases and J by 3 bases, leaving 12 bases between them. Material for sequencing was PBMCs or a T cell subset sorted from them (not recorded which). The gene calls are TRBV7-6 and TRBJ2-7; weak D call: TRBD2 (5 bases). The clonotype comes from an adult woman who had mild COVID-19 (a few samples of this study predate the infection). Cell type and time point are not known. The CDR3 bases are TGTGCCAGCAGCTTGGACTTTGGAGTCTACGAGCAGTACTTC. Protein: CASSLDFGVYEQYF.